This TCR beta chain was profiled in a study of CD8 T cells in Susac syndrome. Roughly 0.45 to 1 ug RNA was reverse transcribed with random hexamers. With immunoSEQ multiplex PCR, TCR beta CDR3 was amplified across 54 Vbeta and 13 Jbeta. Using its own MiXCR run on the immunoSEQ multiplex PCR reads, TCRdb lists one record per CDR3 protein. This table holds roughly 200,000 distinct CDR3 sequences, more than 85% found once. The multiple sclerosis controls consisted of treatment-naive patients with relapsing-remitting disease, either stable or active. CD8+ and CD4+ T cells were negatively isolated; TEMRA cells were FACS-enriched. This clonotype was sampled from a human donor with multiple sclerosis. The material sequenced was CD4+ T cells from PBMCs.

The CDR3 protein is CATLRGTEKAEQFF. CDR3 coding DNA: TGTGCCACACTCCGGGGGACAGAAAAAGCTGAGCAGTTCTTC. The chain links TRBV7-2 to TRBJ2-1, with D possibly being TRBD1 (7 bases). V gave up 10 bases and J gave up 9 bases, with 22 bases separating them. The germline V gene has CDR1 SGHTA and CDR2 FQGNSA. The CDR3 has 14 amino acids.